Below are 26 T cell receptor beta chains sequenced from a single sample in a study of beta chain features in type 1 diabetes. Study-wide points: People with Type 1 diabetes carried modestly yet significantly shorter TCRB CDR3s in all four CD4+ subsets.

The sequenced template was cDNA made from the entire isolated RNA. Here immunoSEQ multiplex PCR was the method, and the copy in TCRdb shows in-frame clones only, minus some. The profile covers some 360,000 clones, with 8.5% to 10% appearing a single time and about 0.6% taken by the ten largest. What these receptors recognize is not known. The sample was central memory CD4+ T cells from blood. These receptors all come from a man aged 25-40 years with type 1 diabetes.

This clone was counted a few times. This chain joins TRBV11-2 and TRBJ2-1; no clear D. The CDR3 runs 12 residues. V shed 5 bases and J shed 9 bases, with 11 bases lying between them. CDR1 is SGHAT and CDR2 is FQNNGV in the germline V gene. CDR3 residues: CASSPTLGEQFF. The CDR3 DNA sequence: TGTGCCAGCAGCCCTACCCTGGGTGAGCAGTTCTTC.

On this clone: This specimen includes other DNA sequences encoding the same CDR3. The chain links TRBV6-6 to TRBJ2-5; D remains ambiguous. The CDR3 is 11 residues long. Germline lookup yields CDR1 MNHNY and CDR2 SVGAGI (reference sequence). V was clipped by 3 bases and J by 4 bases, with 3 bases between them. The CDR3 DNA sequence: TGTGCCAGCAGTTATGGAGAGACCCAGTACTTC. Protein sequence: CASSYGETQYF.

At least ten counts were recorded for this clone. V gene TRBV2 combines with J gene TRBJ2-1; D unresolved. The CDR3 loop spans 14 amino acids. Germline values: CDR1 SNHLY, CDR2 FYNNEI. The V end lost 7 bases, the J end lost 7 bases, and 17 bases lay between the germline ends. CDR3: CASTRPPGINEQFF. In nucleotides, the CDR3 is TGTGCCAGCACTCGGCCGCCTGGAATTAATGAGCAGTTCTTC. Looking up the rest from reference TRBV2 and TRBJ2-1 gives the full variable domain: EPEVTQTPSHQVTQMGQEVILRCVPISNHLYFYWYRQILGQKVEFLVSFYNNEISEKSEIFDDQFSVERPDGSNFTLKIRSTKLEDSAMYFCASTRPPGINEQFFGPGTRLTVL.

This clone has only a few counts. The chain is built from TRBV11-2 and TRBJ2-1, with 10 nucleotides matching TRBD1. The CDR3 contains 15 residues. Germline V gene lookup returns CDR1 SGHAT and CDR2 FQNNGV. V dropped 6 bases and J dropped 8; count of bases not matched to a gene: 10. The CDR3 DNA reads as TGTGCCAGCAGTTACCTTGGACAGGGGGGGTATGAGCAGTTCTTC. Translating it yields CASSYLGQGGYEQFF.

The chain couples TRBV7-6 to TRBJ2-1; maybe TRBD2 (6 bases). Germline V lookup: CDR1 SGHVS, CDR2 FNYEAQ. The CDR3 spans 15 residues. V lost 1 base and J lost 6, with 13 bases in between. As DNA, the CDR3 is TGTGCCAGCAGCTTAGTGGGACTCCGCCTCAATGAGCAGTTCTTC. It specifies CASSLVGLRLNEQFF.

Worth noting for this clone: Other DNA sequences in the sample encode the same CDR3. The rearrangement links TRBV7-9 to TRBJ1-2; D ambiguous. The CDR3 is 13 residues long. Germline CDR1 reads SEHNR; CDR2 reads FQNEAQ (reference sequence). With 1 base removed from V and 1 base from J, the gap between germline ends came to 4 bases. This CDR3 is CASSLGVNYGYTF. The CDR3 DNA follows: TGTGCCAGCAGCTTAGGAGTTAACTATGGCTACACCTTC.

This clone was counted between two and nine times. The chain joins TRBV5-1 to TRBJ2-3; D is undetermined. V was trimmed by 5 bases and J by 1 base, leaving 11 bases between them. The CDR3 length is 14 residues. Germline V gene sequence: CDR1 SGHRS, CDR2 YFSETQ. The CDR3 DNA sequence: TGCGCCAGCAGTCGTGACACTGGCACAGATACGCAGTATTTT. It encodes CASSRDTGTDTQYF. Filled out from reference TRBV5-1 and TRBJ2-3, the complete variable domain reads KAGVTQTPRYLIKTRGQQVTLSCSPISGHRSVSWYQQTPGQGLQFLFEYFSETQRNKGNFPGRFSGRQFSNSRSEMNVSTLELGDSALYLCASSRDTGTDTQYFGPGTRLTVL.

This chain connects TRBV28 to TRBJ1-5; 12 bases map to TRBD1. Germline V gene lookup returns CDR1 MDHEN and CDR2 SYDVKM. V shed 9 bases and J 7 bases; nucleotides not matched to a gene: 13. The CDR3 runs 16 residues. The DNA of the CDR3 is TGTGCCAGTGAAGCTGGGACAGGGGGCTCAGGACAGCCCCAGCATTTT. Its protein is CASEAGTGGSGQPQHF.

The chain is built from TRBV27 and TRBJ2-5, with a tentative D call TRBD1 (5 bases). Trimming stripped 5 bases from V and 0 bases from J, with 10 bases between. CDR3 length: 14 amino acids. Germline CDR1 MNHEY, CDR2 SMNVEV (reference sequence). CDR3 in amino acids: CASSIRTNQETQYF. DNA of the CDR3: TGTGCCAGCAGTATCAGGACAAACCAAGAGACCCAGTACTTC.

In this sample, this clone turned up a few times. CDR3 nucleotide sequence: TGTGCCAGCAGCTCACAGGGGGACACTGAAGCTTTCTTT. Encoded protein: CASSSQGDTEAFF. The rearrangement joins TRBV7-6 to TRBJ1-1; the match to TRBD1 covers 8 bases. The CDR3 has 13 residues. J lost 3 bases, V lost 4 bases, and 1 base had no gene match. Germline V CDR1 and CDR2: SGHVS, FNYEAQ.

V usage is TRBV7-6 and J usage is TRBJ1-2; TRBD1 matches at 7 bases. The CDR3 runs to 16 residues. V dropped 1 base and J dropped 6; count of bases not matched to a gene: 11. Per the germline V gene, CDR1 is SGHVS and CDR2 is FNYEAQ. The chain's CDR3 is CASSLGGYRGADGYTF. The CDR3 DNA reads TGTGCCAGCAGCTTAGGAGGTTACAGGGGAGCGGATGGCTACACCTTC.

In this sample, this clone turned up a few times. The chain recombines TRBV11-2 with TRBJ2-3, with 13 bases identical to TRBD2. The CDR3 is 17 residues long. The V gene end was trimmed by 5 bases and the J gene end by 4 bases; junction bases not matched to a gene: 9. CDR1 is SGHAT, CDR2 FQNNGV, per germline. The CDR3 protein is CASSAGLAGAGADTQYF. DNA of the CDR3: TGTGCCAGCAGCGCAGGACTAGCGGGAGCGGGGGCAGATACGCAGTATTTT.

The rearrangement uses TRBV6-1 and TRBJ2-5; D is uncertain. CDR3 length: 10 residues. Looked up from germline, CDR1 is MNHNS and CDR2 is SASEGT. V was trimmed by 6 bases and J by 6 bases, leaving 5 bases between them. The CDR3 DNA is TGTGCCAGCAGATCAAAGACCCAGTACTTC. Its protein is CASRSKTQYF.

This clone was counted a few times. The chain carries TRBV7-9 and TRBJ1-2; no reliable D call. V lost 0 bases, J lost 1 base, and 6 bases lay in between. This CDR3 has 14 amino acids. Germline V gives CDR1 SEHNR, CDR2 FQNEAQ (reference sequence). The DNA for the CDR3 is TGTGCCAGCAGCTTAGCGGGAGTTAACTATGGCTACACCTTC. Translation gives CASSLAGVNYGYTF.

This clone has only a few counts. The chain is built from TRBV19 and TRBJ2-5, with 10 bases that match TRBD1. The CDR3 extends over 12 amino acids. In germline, CDR1 is LNHDA, CDR2 SQIVND (reference sequence). V dropped 8 bases and J dropped 9; count of bases not matched to a gene: 6. CDR3 sequence reads: CASGTGASAQYF. Written as DNA, the CDR3 is TGTGCCAGTGGGACAGGGGCCTCGGCCCAGTACTTC. The complete variable domain, with remaining parts taken from reference TRBV19 and TRBJ2-5, reads DGGITQSPKYLFRKEGQNVTLSCEQNLNHDAMYWYRQDPGQGLRLIYYSQIVNDFQKGDIAEGYSVSREKKESFPLTVTSAQKNPTAFYLCASGTGASAQYFGPGTRLLVL.

The chain's CDR3 is CASSTAPSTNYGYTF. The CDR3 DNA is TGTGCCAGCAGCACCGCCCCTAGTACTAACTATGGCTACACCTTC. The rearrangement joins TRBV11-2 to TRBJ1-2; D is uncertain. Germline V gives CDR1 SGHAT, CDR2 FQNNGV. Trimming shortened V by 5 bases and J by 0 bases, and 13 bases separated the two germline ends. The CDR3 runs to 15 residues.

This clone was recorded a few times. Other DNA sequences of this sample code for an identical CDR3. The rearrangement uses TRBV28 and TRBJ2-4; D is unresolved. Germline V gives CDR1 MDHEN, CDR2 SYDVKM. The V end lost 5 bases, the J end lost 1 base, and 6 bases lay between the germline ends. This CDR3 comprises 13 residues. For the CDR3, the DNA is TGTGCCAGCAGTCCTGGGGCCAAAAACATTCAGTACTTC. Protein sequence: CASSPGAKNIQYF. Full variable domain (remainder filled in from reference TRBV28 and TRBJ2-4): DVKVTQSSRYLVKRTGEKVFLECVQDMDHENMFWYRQDPGLGLRLIYFSYDVKMKEKGDIPEGYSVSREKKERFSLILESASTNQTSMYLCASSPGAKNIQYFGAGTRLSVL.

This clone was counted only a few times. The chain couples TRBV18 to TRBJ2-7, with D possibly being TRBD1 (6 bases). Germline V gene lookup returns CDR1 KGHSH and CDR2 LQKENI. This CDR3 comprises 17 residues. V lost 2 bases to trimming and J lost 2 bases, with 19 bases between them. In nucleotides, the CDR3 is TGTGCCAGCTCACCAGCTCTCGGGACACTGATAACCTACGAGCAGTACTTC. Translation: CASSPALGTLITYEQYF.

This clone turned up a few times. This rearrangement joins TRBV7-2 to TRBJ1-5, with no clear D. CDR1 is SGHTA and CDR2 is FQGNSA in the germline V gene. The CDR3 consists of 12 residues. V was cut by 4 bases and J by 3 bases, with 4 bases left in between. The CDR3 DNA follows: TGTGCCAGCAGCTATGTCAATCAGCCCCAGCATTTT. Translated: CASSYVNQPQHF. Drawing the rest from reference TRBV7-2 and TRBJ1-5, the complete variable domain is GAGVSQSPSNKVTEKGKDVELRCDPISGHTALYWYRQSLGQGLEFLIYFQGNSAPDKSGLPSDRFSAERTGGSVSTLTIQRTQQEDSAVYLCASSYVNQPQHFGDGTRLSIL.

The chain carries TRBV7-8 and TRBJ2-4, with a tentative D call TRBD1 (6 bases). Trimming took 4 bases from V and 5 from J, leaving 12 bases between them. Germline-derived CDR1 and CDR2 are SGHVS and FQNEAQ. CDR3 size: 14 residues. CDR3 loop: CASSSRGRENIQYF. The CDR3 DNA reads TGTGCCAGCAGCTCCAGGGGACGCGAAAACATTCAGTACTTC.

In its sample, this clone was seen a few times. The genes are TRBV9 and TRBJ1-1; D gene ambiguous. V was cut by 4 bases and J by 4 bases, with 11 bases left in between. From germline, CDR1 is SGDLS and CDR2 YYNGEE. CDR3 size: 13 residues. This CDR3 is CASSQSRITEAFF. As DNA, the CDR3 is TGTGCCAGCAGCCAATCGAGGATCACTGAAGCTTTCTTT.

This clone was recorded many times. One junction end disagrees with the germline gene, perhaps due to a read error. CDR3 in amino acids: CASSFGLADYNEQFF. In nucleotides, the CDR3 is TGTGCTAGCAGCTTCGGACTAGCGGACTACAATGAGCAGTTCTTC. This rearrangement joins TRBV7-7 to TRBJ2-1; 10 nucleotides match TRBD2. The CDR3 runs to 15 residues. CDR1 SSHAT and CDR2 FNYEAQ come from the germline V gene (reference sequence).

The chain joins TRBV11-3 to TRBJ2-1; D possibly corresponds to TRBD2 (6 bases). The CDR3 consists of 13 residues. Trimming stripped 4 bases from V and 4 bases from J, with 8 bases between. CDR1 and CDR2 (germline): SGHNT, YENEEA. CDR3 DNA sequence: TGTGCCAGCAGCTCGGAGGGGTACAATGAGCAGTTCTTC. Its translation: CASSSEGYNEQFF.

The CDR3 coding sequence is TGTGCCAGCAGCGCCGGGACAGCGCCGACGTACACTGAAGCTTTCTTT. Its protein product is CASSAGTAPTYTEAFF. The chain has TRBV9 and TRBJ1-1, with 7 positions matching TRBD1. V shed 3 bases, J shed 3 bases, and the junction held 11 bases outside the gene matches. The CDR3 totals 16 residues. Germline CDR1 is SGDLS and CDR2 is YYNGEE.

This clone was seen a handful of times. In DNA, the CDR3 is TGTGCCAGCAGTCGCGATCTCGTCGGCCTTTTCTTT. Its protein is CASSRDLVGLFF. This chain joins TRBV6-5 and TRBJ1-1; D is undetermined. This CDR3 comprises 12 residues. Trimming took off 5 bases at V and 13 bases at J, with 17 bases between the two ends. Germline loops: CDR1 MNHEY, CDR2 SVGAGI.

This clone was seen a few times. The chain is built from TRBV29-1 and TRBJ2-3; TRBD2 matches 10 bases. CDR1 and CDR2 from the germline V gene are SQVTM and ANQGSEA. Losses at the gene ends were 2 bases for V and 5 bases for J; bases not matched to a gene: 4. The CDR3 is 14 residues long. DNA for the CDR3: TGCAGCGTTGAAAAGGTAGCGGGAGGAGATACGCAGTATTTT. Amino acid sequence: CSVEKVAGGDTQYF.